This T cell receptor (beta chain) was profiled in a study of T-cell memory formation after mild COVID-19. Notes on the study in general: Of the contracting clones, CD4+ ones lay mainly in CM and EM, and CD8+ ones in EMRA.

As for this clonotype: The antigen is undetermined.

Deletions cut 5 bases from V and 8 bases from J, with 24 bases between. The V gene's germline CDR1 is DFQATT and CDR2 SNEGSKA (reference sequence). The CDR3 extends over 16 amino acids. TCRdb ran MiXCR on the 5' RACE reads and lists one entry per CDR3 protein. This sample has 120,000 to 150,000 distinct CDR3 sequences, with roughly 21% found just once. The clonotype comes from an adult woman who had mild COVID-19 (a few samples of this study predate the infection). Cell type and time point are not known. J is TRBJ1-4 and V is TRBV20-1; possible D gene TRBD1, 5 bases. The sample was PBMCs or a T cell subset sorted from them (not recorded which). In nucleotides, the CDR3 is TGCAGTGCTCGGCGAAACGGGGCGTCGGCAGGAGAAAAACTGTTTTTT. Amino acids: CSARRNGASAGEKLFF.